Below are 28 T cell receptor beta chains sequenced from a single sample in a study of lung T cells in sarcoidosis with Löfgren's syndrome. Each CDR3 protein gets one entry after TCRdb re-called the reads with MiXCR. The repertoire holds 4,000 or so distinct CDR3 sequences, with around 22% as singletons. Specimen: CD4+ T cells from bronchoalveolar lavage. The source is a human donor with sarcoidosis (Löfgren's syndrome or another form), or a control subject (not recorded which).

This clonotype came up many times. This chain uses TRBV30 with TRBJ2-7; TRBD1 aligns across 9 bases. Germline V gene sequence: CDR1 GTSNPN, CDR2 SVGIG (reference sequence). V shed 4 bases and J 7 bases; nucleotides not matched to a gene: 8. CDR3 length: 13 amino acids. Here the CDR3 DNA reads TGTGCCTGGATGGGACAGGGAGGGGGAGAGCAGTACTTC. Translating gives CAWMGQGGGEQYF.

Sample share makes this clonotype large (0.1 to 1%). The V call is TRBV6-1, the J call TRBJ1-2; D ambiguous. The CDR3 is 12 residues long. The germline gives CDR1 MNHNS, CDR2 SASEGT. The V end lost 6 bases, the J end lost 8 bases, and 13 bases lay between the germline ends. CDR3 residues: CASRPRKDGYTF. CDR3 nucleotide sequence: TGTGCCAGCAGGCCCAGGAAGGACGGCTACACCTTC.

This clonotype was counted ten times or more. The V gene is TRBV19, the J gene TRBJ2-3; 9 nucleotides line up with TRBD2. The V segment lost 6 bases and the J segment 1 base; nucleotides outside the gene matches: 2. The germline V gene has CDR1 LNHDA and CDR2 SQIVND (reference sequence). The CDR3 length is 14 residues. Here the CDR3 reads CASRRLAGTDTQYF. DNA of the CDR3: TGTGCCAGTAGGCGACTAGCGGGCACAGATACGCAGTATTTT.

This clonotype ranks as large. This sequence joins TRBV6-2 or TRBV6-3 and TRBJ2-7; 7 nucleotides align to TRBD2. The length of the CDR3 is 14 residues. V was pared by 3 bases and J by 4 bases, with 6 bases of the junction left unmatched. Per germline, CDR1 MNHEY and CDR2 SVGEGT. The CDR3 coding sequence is TGTGCCAGCAGTTATAAGCCTAGCGGATACGAGCAGTACTTC. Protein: CASSYKPSGYEQYF.

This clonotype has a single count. Here the CDR3 reads CASSLLNGTGGNEQFF. The CDR3 DNA is TGCGCCAGCAGCCTCCTTAACGGGACAGGGGGCAATGAGCAGTTCTTC. V is TRBV4-1 and J is TRBJ2-1; the match to TRBD1 covers 11 bases. V shed 4 bases, J shed 6 bases, and the junction held 8 bases outside the gene matches. Germline V gene lookup returns CDR1 MGHRA and CDR2 YSYEKL. This CDR3 region has 16 residues.

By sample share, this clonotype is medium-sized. CDR3 residues: CASTTRPGGNQPQHF. CDR3 nucleotides: TGTGCCAGCACCACAAGGCCAGGGGGCAATCAGCCCCAGCATTTT. The chain recombines TRBV6-1 with TRBJ1-5; TRBD1 is a possible D gene (6 bases). CDR1 is MNHNS, CDR2 SASEGT, per germline. The length of the CDR3 is 15 residues. Trimming removed 7 bases from V and 2 bases from J, with 15 bases in between.

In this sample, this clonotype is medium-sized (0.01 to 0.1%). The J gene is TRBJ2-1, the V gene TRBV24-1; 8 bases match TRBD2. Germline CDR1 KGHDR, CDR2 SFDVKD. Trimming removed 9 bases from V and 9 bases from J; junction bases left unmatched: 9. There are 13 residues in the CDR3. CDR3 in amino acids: CATGPGTRFEQFF. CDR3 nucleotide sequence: TGTGCCACCGGTCCCGGGACTAGATTTGAGCAGTTCTTC.

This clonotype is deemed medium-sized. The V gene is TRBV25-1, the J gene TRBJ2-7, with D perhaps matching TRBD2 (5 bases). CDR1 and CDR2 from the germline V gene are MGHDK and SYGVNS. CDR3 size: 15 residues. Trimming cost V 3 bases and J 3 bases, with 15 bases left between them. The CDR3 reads CASSEMAGYSYEQYF. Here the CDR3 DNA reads TGTGCCAGCAGTGAGATGGCGGGTTACAGCTACGAGCAGTACTTC.

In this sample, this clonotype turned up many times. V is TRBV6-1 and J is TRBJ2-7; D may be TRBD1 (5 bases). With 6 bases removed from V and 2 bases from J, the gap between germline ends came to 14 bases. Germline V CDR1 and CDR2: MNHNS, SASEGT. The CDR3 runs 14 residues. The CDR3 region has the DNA TGTGCCAGCAGGAGCTTGGGGCAGGCCTACGAGCAGTACGTC. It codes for CASRSLGQAYEQYV.

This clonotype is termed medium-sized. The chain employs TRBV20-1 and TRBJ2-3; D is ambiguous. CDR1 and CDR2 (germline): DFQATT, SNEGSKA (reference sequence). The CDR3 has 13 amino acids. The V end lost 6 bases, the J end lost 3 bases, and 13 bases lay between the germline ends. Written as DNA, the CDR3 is TGCAGTGCAGAGGTGGGAAGAACAGATACGCAGTATTTT. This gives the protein CSAEVGRTDTQYF.

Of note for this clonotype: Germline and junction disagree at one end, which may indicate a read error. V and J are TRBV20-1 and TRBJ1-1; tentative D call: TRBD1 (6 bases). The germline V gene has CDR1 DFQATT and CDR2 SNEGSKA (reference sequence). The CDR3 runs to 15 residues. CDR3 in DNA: TGCAGTGCCCTTGACCGCCAGGGGTTTGACACTGAAACTTTCTTT. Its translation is CSALDRQGFDTETFF.

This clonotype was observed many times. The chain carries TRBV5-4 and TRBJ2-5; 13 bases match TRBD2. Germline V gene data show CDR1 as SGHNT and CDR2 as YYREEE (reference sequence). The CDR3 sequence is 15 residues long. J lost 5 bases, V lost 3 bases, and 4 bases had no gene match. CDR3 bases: TGTGCCAGCAGCTCCCGGACTAGCGGGAGTGAGACCCAGTACTTC. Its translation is CASSSRTSGSETQYF.

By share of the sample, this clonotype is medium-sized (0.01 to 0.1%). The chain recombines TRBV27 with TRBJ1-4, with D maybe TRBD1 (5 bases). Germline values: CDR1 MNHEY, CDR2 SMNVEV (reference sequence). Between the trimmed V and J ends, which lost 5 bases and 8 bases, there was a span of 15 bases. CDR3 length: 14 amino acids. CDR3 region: CASSGGRGKEKLFF. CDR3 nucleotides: TGTGCCAGCAGTGGGGGGAGAGGCAAGGAAAAACTGTTTTTT. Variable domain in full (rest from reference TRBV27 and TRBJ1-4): EAQVTQNPRYLITVTGKKLTVTCSQNMNHEYMSWYRQDPGLGLRQIYYSMNVEVTDKGDVPEGYKVSRKEKRNFPLILESPSPNQTSLYFCASSGGRGKEKLFFGSGTQLSVL.

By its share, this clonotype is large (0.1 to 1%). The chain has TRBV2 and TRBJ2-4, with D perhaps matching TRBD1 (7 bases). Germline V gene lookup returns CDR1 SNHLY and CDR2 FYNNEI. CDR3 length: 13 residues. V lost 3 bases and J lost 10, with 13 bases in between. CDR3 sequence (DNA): TGTGCCAGCAGTGATGTGCAGGGGGGAATTCAGTACTTC. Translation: CASSDVQGGIQYF.

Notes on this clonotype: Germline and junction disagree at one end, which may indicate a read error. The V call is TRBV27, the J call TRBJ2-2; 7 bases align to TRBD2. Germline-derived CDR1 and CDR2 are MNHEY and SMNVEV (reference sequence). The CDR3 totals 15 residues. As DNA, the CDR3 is TGCGCCAGCGCCGCTGGCGGGAGAAACATCGGGGAGCTGTTTTTT. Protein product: CASAAGGRNIGELFF.

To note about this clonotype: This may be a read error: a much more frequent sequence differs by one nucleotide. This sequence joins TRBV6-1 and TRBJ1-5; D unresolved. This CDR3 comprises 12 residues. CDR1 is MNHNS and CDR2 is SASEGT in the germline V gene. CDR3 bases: TGTGCCATCAGTGAGGCTAATCAGCCCCAGCATTTT. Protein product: CAISEANQPQHF.

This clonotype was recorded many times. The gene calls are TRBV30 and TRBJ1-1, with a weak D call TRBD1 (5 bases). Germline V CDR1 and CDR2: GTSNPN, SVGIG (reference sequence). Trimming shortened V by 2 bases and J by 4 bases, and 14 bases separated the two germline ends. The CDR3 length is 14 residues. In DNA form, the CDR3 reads TGTGCCTGGAGTACGAGGGGTTGGGCCACTGAAGCTTTCTTT. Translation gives CAWSTRGWATEAFF.

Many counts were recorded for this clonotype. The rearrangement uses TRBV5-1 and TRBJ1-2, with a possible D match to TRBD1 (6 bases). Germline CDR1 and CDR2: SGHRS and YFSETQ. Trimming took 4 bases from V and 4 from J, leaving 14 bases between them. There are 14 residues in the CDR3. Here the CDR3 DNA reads TGCGCCAGCAGCCCATCCCGGGGGCTCTATGGCTACACCTTC. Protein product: CASSPSRGLYGYTF.

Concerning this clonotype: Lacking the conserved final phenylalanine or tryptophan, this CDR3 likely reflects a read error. The CDR3 reads CSARERSRLVNTEAFL. In nucleotides, the CDR3 is TGCAGTGCTAGAGAGAGGTCCCGACTTGTGAACACTGAAGCTTTCCTT. The chain combines TRBV20-1 with TRBJ1-1; the D is unclear. Germline-derived CDR1 and CDR2 are DFQATT and SNEGSKA (reference sequence). Trimming took 0 bases from V and 0 from J, leaving 14 bases between them. This CDR3 has 16 residues.

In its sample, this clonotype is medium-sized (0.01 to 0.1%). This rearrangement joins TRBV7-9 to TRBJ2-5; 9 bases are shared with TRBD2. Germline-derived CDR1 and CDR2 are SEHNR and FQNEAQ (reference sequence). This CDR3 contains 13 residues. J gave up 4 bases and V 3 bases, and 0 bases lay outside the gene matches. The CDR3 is CASSFSGGETQYF. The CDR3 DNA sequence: TGTGCCAGCAGCTTTAGCGGGGGAGAGACCCAGTACTTC.

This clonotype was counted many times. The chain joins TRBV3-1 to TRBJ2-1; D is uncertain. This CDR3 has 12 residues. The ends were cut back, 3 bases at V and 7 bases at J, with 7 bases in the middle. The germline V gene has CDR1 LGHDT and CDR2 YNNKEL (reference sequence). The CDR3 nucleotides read TGTGCCAGCAGCCAGCGACCTAATGAGCAGTTCTTC. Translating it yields CASSQRPNEQFF.

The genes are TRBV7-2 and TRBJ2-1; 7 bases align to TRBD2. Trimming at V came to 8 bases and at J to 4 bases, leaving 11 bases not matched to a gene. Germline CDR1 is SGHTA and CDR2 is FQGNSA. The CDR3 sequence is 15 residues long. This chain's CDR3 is CASGIEGGRYNEQFF. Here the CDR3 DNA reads TGTGCCAGCGGCATAGAGGGAGGGAGGTACAATGAGCAGTTCTTC.

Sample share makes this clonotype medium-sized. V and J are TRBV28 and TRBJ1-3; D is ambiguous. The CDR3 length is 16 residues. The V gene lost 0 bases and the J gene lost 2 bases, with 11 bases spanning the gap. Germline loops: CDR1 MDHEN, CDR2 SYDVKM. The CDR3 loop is CASSLWASGAGNTIYF. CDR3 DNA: TGTGCCAGCAGTTTATGGGCCAGTGGAGCTGGAAACACCATATATTTT. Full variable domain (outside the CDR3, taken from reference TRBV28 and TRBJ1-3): DVKVTQSSRYLVKRTGEKVFLECVQDMDHENMFWYRQDPGLGLRLIYFSYDVKMKEKGDIPEGYSVSREKKERFSLILESASTNQTSMYLCASSLWASGAGNTIYFGEGSWLTVV.

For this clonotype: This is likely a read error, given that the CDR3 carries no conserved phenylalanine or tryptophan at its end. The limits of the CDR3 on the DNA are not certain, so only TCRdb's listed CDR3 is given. The CDR3 loop is CASMVFTGELLL. The chain combines TRBV6-1 with TRBJ2-2. Germline assignment: CDR1 MNHNS and CDR2 SASEGT. The CDR3 sequence runs 12 residues, both termini included.

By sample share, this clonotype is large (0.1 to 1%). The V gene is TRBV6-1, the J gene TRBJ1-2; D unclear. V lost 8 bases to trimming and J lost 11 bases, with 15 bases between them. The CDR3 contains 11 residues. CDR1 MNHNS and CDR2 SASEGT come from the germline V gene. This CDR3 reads CASEIKPLYTF. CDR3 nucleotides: TGTGCCAGCGAAATCAAACCCCTTTACACCTTC.

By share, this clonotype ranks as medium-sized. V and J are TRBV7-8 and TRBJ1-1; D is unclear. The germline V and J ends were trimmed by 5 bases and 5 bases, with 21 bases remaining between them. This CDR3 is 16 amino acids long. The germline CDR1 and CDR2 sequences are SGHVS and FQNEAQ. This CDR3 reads CASSPNLSGGWTEAFF. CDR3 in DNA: TGTGCCAGCAGCCCCAACCTATCCGGTGGGTGGACTGAAGCTTTCTTT.

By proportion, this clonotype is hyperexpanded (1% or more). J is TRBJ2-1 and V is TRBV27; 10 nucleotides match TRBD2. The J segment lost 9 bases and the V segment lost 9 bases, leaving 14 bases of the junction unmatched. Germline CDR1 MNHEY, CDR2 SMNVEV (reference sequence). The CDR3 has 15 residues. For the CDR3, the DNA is TGTGCCAGTAAAACTCTAGCGGGAGTGCCCGGTGAGCAGTTCTTC. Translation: CASKTLAGVPGEQFF.

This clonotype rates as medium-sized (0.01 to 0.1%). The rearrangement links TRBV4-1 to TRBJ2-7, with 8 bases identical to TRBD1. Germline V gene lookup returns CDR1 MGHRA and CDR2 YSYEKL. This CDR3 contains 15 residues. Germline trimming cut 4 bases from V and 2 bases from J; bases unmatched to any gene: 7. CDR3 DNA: TGCGCCAGCAGCCCCTCGGGACAGGTCCCCTACGAGCAGTACTTC. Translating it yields CASSPSGQVPYEQYF.